This TCR beta chain was recorded in a study of vaccination effects on CD4 cells after COVID-19. Study details: Either the mRNA-1273 or the BNT162b2 vaccine was given to participants as two doses.

The sample holds one count of this clone. Antigen unknown. The germline V and J ends were trimmed by 0 bases and 0 bases, with 8 bases remaining between them. Germline assignment: CDR1 LGHNA and CDR2 YNFKEQ. This CDR3 region has 15 residues. The culture ran for 10 days, and then CD4+ T cells were isolated. In the vaccine recipients, nucleocapsid antibodies were negative and there was no prior SARS-CoV-2 infection. This table comes from immunoSEQ multiplex PCR, and its TCRdb copy is limited to in-frame clones, with some not included. The repertoire holds tens of thousands of clones, with roughly 70% as singletons. Study outcomes and limitations: Substantial clonal contraction characterized both infection- and vaccine-induced clones late after vaccination. Relatively few convalescent patients took part in the study, which had no early post-infection timepoints.

The chain links TRBV4-2 to TRBJ1-1; no firm D call. The input for sequencing was CD4+ T cells from PBMCs cultured without peptide, taken before COVID-19 vaccination. The receptor comes from a human donor who received a COVID-19 vaccine. Written as DNA, the CDR3 is TGTGCCAGCAGCCAAGATAGGCAGGTGAACACTGAAGCTTTCTTT. This encodes CASSQDRQVNTEAFF.